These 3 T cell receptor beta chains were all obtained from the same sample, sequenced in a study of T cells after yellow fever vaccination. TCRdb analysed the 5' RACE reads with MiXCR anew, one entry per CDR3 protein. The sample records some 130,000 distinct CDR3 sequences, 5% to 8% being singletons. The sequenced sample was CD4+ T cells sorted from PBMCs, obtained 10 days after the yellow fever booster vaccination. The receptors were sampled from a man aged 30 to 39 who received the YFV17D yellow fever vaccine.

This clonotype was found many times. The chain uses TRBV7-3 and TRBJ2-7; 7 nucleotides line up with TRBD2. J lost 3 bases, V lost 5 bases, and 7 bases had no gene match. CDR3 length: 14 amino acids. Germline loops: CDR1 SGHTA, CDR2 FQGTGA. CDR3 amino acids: CASSPMRGGYEQYF. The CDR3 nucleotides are TGTGCCAGCAGCCCGATGCGCGGGGGCTACGAGCAGTACTTC.

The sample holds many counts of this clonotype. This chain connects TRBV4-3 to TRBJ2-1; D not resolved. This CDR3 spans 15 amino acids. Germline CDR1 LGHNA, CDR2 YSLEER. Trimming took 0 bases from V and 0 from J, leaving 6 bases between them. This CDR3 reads CASSQEQSSYNEQFF. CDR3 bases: TGCGCCAGCAGCCAAGAACAGAGCTCCTACAATGAGCAGTTCTTC.

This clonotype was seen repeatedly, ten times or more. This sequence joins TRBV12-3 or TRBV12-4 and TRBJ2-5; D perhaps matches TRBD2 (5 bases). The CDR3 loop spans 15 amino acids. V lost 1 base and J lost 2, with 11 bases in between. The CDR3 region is CASSLDLGRQETQYF. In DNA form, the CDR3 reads TGTGCCAGCAGTTTAGATTTAGGGAGACAAGAGACCCAGTACTTC.